These T cell receptor beta chains were read from a single sample in a study of T cell responses to AZD1222 COVID-19 vaccine. Here immunoSEQ multiplex PCR was the method, and the copy in TCRdb shows in-frame clones only, minus some. The sample holds 100,000 to 150,000 clones, roughly 87% seen once. The sequences come from peripheral blood, collected on day 0 of AZD1222 vaccination. The receptors here all came from an adult in good health. CDR3s include the opening cysteine and the closing phenylalanine or tryptophan. The order of the fields is V gene, J gene, clone size, D gene, CDR3 protein, CDR3 DNA. The D gene is left open where the match is weak. Expanded clones get a size class; other rows say once, few or many, or leave the size out.

v_call: TRBV9
j_call: TRBJ1-1
clone_size: NA
d_call: NA
cdr3_aa: CASSVEGGTEAFF
cdr3_nt: TGTGCCAGCAGCGTAGAGGGGGGCACTGAAGCTTTCTTT

v_call: TRBV7-9
j_call: TRBJ1-2
clone_size: NA
d_call: NA
cdr3_aa: CASSPLTESYTF
cdr3_nt: TGTGCCAGCAGCCCCCTGACAGAGAGCTACACCTTC

v_call: TRBV7-2
j_call: TRBJ2-2
clone_size: NA
d_call: TRBD2
cdr3_aa: CASSSRGLAGVNGELFF
cdr3_nt: TGTGCCAGCAGCTCTCGGGGTCTAGCGGGGGTCAACGGGGAGCTGTTTTTT

v_call: TRBV4-1
j_call: TRBJ2-7
clone_size: NA
d_call: TRBD1
cdr3_aa: CASSFGQGPYEQYF
cdr3_nt: TGCGCCAGCAGCTTTGGACAGGGGCCCTACGAGCAGTACTTC

v_call: TRBV7-2
j_call: TRBJ1-2
clone_size: NA
d_call: TRBD1
cdr3_aa: CASSLDGTGGHYGYTF
cdr3_nt: TGTGCCAGCAGCTTAGATGGGACAGGGGGCCACTATGGCTACACCTTC

v_call: TRBV5-4
j_call: TRBJ2-2
clone_size: NA
d_call: TRBD2
cdr3_aa: CASSLMAGRGGPGGTGELFF
cdr3_nt: TGTGCCAGCAGCTTGATGGCTGGACGGGGGGGCCCCGGGGGGACCGGGGAGCTGTTTTTT

v_call: TRBV4-3
j_call: TRBJ2-1
clone_size: NA
d_call: NA
cdr3_aa: CASSQDLVFLPNNEQFF
cdr3_nt: TGCGCCAGCAGCCAAGATCTTGTGTTCCTGCCCAACAATGAGCAGTTCTTC

v_call: TRBV11-2
j_call: TRBJ1-1
clone_size: NA
d_call: TRBD1
cdr3_aa: CASSLGGQGEAFF
cdr3_nt: TGTGCCAGCAGCTTGGGGGGACAGGGTGAAGCTTTCTTT

v_call: TRBV7-9
j_call: TRBJ2-7
clone_size: NA
d_call: NA
cdr3_aa: CASSLNHYEQYF
cdr3_nt: TGTGCCAGCAGCCTGAACCACTACGAGCAGTACTTC

v_call: TRBV6-5
j_call: TRBJ1-2
clone_size: NA
d_call: NA
cdr3_aa: CASRVPGTGSYGYTF
cdr3_nt: TGTGCCAGCAGGGTCCCCGGGACGGGGTCCTATGGCTACACCTTC

v_call: TRBV6-4
j_call: TRBJ1-1
clone_size: few
d_call: NA
cdr3_aa: CGTVDTEAFF
cdr3_nt: TGTGGGACTGTGGACACTGAAGCTTTCTTT

v_call: TRBV7-9
j_call: TRBJ1-2
clone_size: once
d_call: NA
cdr3_aa: CASSSDGIGGYTF
cdr3_nt: TGTGCCAGCAGCTCGGACGGAATCGGTGGCTACACCTTC

v_call: TRBV4-2
j_call: TRBJ2-6
clone_size: NA
d_call: NA
cdr3_aa: CASSQDPAAGANVLTF
cdr3_nt: TGTGCCAGCAGCCAAGATCCGGCAGCTGGGGCCAACGTCCTGACTTTC

v_call: TRBV4-1
j_call: TRBJ2-1
clone_size: NA
d_call: NA
cdr3_aa: CASSIDTPNEQFF
cdr3_nt: TGCGCCAGCAGCATTGACACCCCCAATGAGCAGTTCTTC

v_call: TRBV4-3
j_call: TRBJ1-6
clone_size: NA
d_call: NA
cdr3_aa: CASSQPRAGSVRSPLHF
cdr3_nt: TGCGCCAGCAGCCAACCCAGGGCTGGTTCGGTACGTTCACCCCTCCACTTT

v_call: TRBV19
j_call: TRBJ1-1
clone_size: NA
d_call: NA
cdr3_aa: CASSIEGRGSEAFF
cdr3_nt: TGTGCCAGTAGTATAGAGGGGAGGGGTTCTGAAGCTTTCTTT

v_call: TRBV2
j_call: TRBJ1-5
clone_size: NA
d_call: NA
cdr3_aa: CASSPRGNQPQHF
cdr3_nt: TGTGCCAGCAGTCCCAGGGGCAATCAGCCCCAGCATTTT

v_call: TRBV10-2
j_call: TRBJ1-2
clone_size: NA
d_call: NA
cdr3_aa: CASSESAIIYGYTF
cdr3_nt: TGCGCCAGCAGTGAGTCGGCAATCATATATGGCTACACCTTC

v_call: TRBV19
j_call: TRBJ1-6
clone_size: NA
d_call: NA
cdr3_aa: CASSIYGPGSTNSPLHF
cdr3_nt: TGTGCCAGTAGTATATACGGGCCAGGAAGCACTAATTCACCCCTCCACTTT

v_call: TRBV28
j_call: TRBJ2-7
clone_size: NA
d_call: NA
cdr3_aa: CASSPGTGTYEQYF
cdr3_nt: TGTGCCAGCAGTCCCGGGACGGGTACCTACGAGCAGTACTTC

v_call: TRBV14
j_call: TRBJ1-2
clone_size: NA
d_call: NA
cdr3_aa: CASSQDLGVYYGYTF
cdr3_nt: TGTGCCAGCAGCCAAGATCTGGGGGTTTACTATGGCTACACCTTC

v_call: TRBV27
j_call: TRBJ1-1
clone_size: NA
d_call: NA
cdr3_aa: CASSLRGFVTEAFF
cdr3_nt: TGTGCCAGCAGTTTAAGGGGGTTCGTGACTGAAGCTTTCTTT

v_call: TRBV6-5
j_call: TRBJ1-2
clone_size: NA
d_call: NA
cdr3_aa: CASSPRSYGYTF
cdr3_nt: TGTGCCAGCAGTCCCCGGTCCTATGGCTACACCTTC

v_call: TRBV6-5
j_call: TRBJ1-2
clone_size: NA
d_call: NA
cdr3_aa: CASSPRGLYGYTF
cdr3_nt: TGTGCCAGCAGCCCCAGGGGCCTCTATGGCTACACCTTC

v_call: TRBV6-1
j_call: TRBJ1-2
clone_size: NA
d_call: NA
cdr3_aa: CASSETYYGYTF
cdr3_nt: TGTGCCAGCAGTGAAACATACTATGGCTACACCTTC

v_call: TRBV19
j_call: TRBJ2-7
clone_size: once
d_call: NA
cdr3_aa: CASSMTVALDPHYEQYF
cdr3_nt: TGTGCCAGTAGTATGACAGTCGCACTTGATCCACACTACGAGCAGTACTTC

v_call: TRBV18
j_call: TRBJ2-3
clone_size: NA
d_call: TRBD2
cdr3_aa: CASSPRLAGGTDTQYF
cdr3_nt: TGTGCCAGCTCCCCAAGACTAGCGGGGGGGACAGATACGCAGTATTTT

v_call: TRBV11-2
j_call: TRBJ2-7
clone_size: NA
d_call: TRBD2
cdr3_aa: CASSLGTSAEQYF
cdr3_nt: TGTGCCAGCAGCTTAGGGACTAGCGCCGAGCAGTACTTC

v_call: TRBV4-2
j_call: TRBJ2-7
clone_size: NA
d_call: NA
cdr3_aa: CASRRTTGDFLYEQYF
cdr3_nt: TGTGCCAGCAGACGTACCACAGGGGACTTCCTCTACGAGCAGTACTTC

v_call: TRBV19
j_call: TRBJ1-4
clone_size: NA
d_call: NA
cdr3_aa: CASSTRTAPNEKLFF
cdr3_nt: TGTGCCAGTAGTACCCGGACCGCCCCAAATGAAAAACTGTTTTTT

v_call: TRBV6-1
j_call: TRBJ2-3
clone_size: NA
d_call: NA
cdr3_aa: CASSELWGTDTQYF
cdr3_nt: TGTGCCAGCAGTGAGTTATGGGGTACAGATACGCAGTATTTT

v_call: TRBV19
j_call: TRBJ2-1
clone_size: NA
d_call: NA
cdr3_aa: CATCPDLVGDEQFF
cdr3_nt: TGTGCCACCTGTCCGGACTTGGTGGGGGATGAGCAGTTCTTC

v_call: TRBV5-1
j_call: TRBJ2-7
clone_size: NA
d_call: TRBD1
cdr3_aa: CASSRDRGRSYEQYF
cdr3_nt: TGCGCCAGCAGCCGGGACAGGGGTCGGTCCTACGAGCAGTACTTC

v_call: TRBV7-2
j_call: TRBJ2-5
clone_size: NA
d_call: TRBD2
cdr3_aa: CASSFSGLVVGETQYF
cdr3_nt: TGTGCCAGCAGCTTTTCGGGACTAGTTGTTGGGGAGACCCAGTACTTC

v_call: TRBV2
j_call: TRBJ1-4
clone_size: few
d_call: NA
cdr3_aa: CASNPSSATNEKLFF
cdr3_nt: TGTGCCAGCAATCCATCGTCTGCAACTAATGAAAAACTGTTTTTT

v_call: TRBV27
j_call: TRBJ1-1
clone_size: NA
d_call: NA
cdr3_aa: CASSFGPANTEAFF
cdr3_nt: TGTGCCAGCAGTTTCGGTCCAGCGAACACTGAAGCTTTCTTT

v_call: TRBV19
j_call: TRBJ2-1
clone_size: NA
d_call: NA
cdr3_aa: CASSVQGLGRNEQFF
cdr3_nt: TGTGCCAGTAGTGTACAGGGTCTAGGCCGCAATGAGCAGTTCTTC

v_call: TRBV6-5
j_call: TRBJ2-3
clone_size: NA
d_call: TRBD2
cdr3_aa: CASTLAGNTDTQYF
cdr3_nt: TGTGCCAGCACTCTAGCGGGGAACACAGATACGCAGTATTTT

v_call: TRBV6-5
j_call: TRBJ2-7
clone_size: NA
d_call: NA
cdr3_aa: CAALGASVSEQYF
cdr3_nt: TGTGCCGCCCTGGGGGCGTCAGTCAGCGAGCAGTACTTC

v_call: TRBV15
j_call: TRBJ2-1
clone_size: NA
d_call: NA
cdr3_aa: CATSVLLSEVRGLDNEQFF
cdr3_nt: TGTGCCACCAGCGTTTTACTATCGGAGGTCAGGGGTCTCGACAATGAGCAGTTCTTC

v_call: TRBV25-1
j_call: TRBJ2-5
clone_size: NA
d_call: NA
cdr3_aa: CASSVGETQYF
cdr3_nt: TGTGCCAGCAGTGTTGGAGAGACCCAGTACTTC

v_call: TRBV6-1
j_call: TRBJ2-2
clone_size: NA
d_call: NA
cdr3_aa: CASSAQGGPNTGELFF
cdr3_nt: TGTGCCAGCAGTGCCCAGGGGGGGCCGAACACCGGGGAGCTGTTTTTT

v_call: TRBV7-2
j_call: TRBJ1-3
clone_size: few
d_call: NA
cdr3_aa: CASSSDVTGNTIYF
cdr3_nt: TGTGCCAGCAGCTCCGACGTGACTGGAAACACCATATATTTT

v_call: TRBV28
j_call: TRBJ2-5
clone_size: NA
d_call: NA
cdr3_aa: CASRYRPGRVTQYF
cdr3_nt: TGTGCCAGCAGATACCGACCGGGACGGGTGACCCAGTACTTC

v_call: TRBV6-1
j_call: TRBJ2-5
clone_size: NA
d_call: NA
cdr3_aa: CASSEEDFRGGWQETQYF
cdr3_nt: TGTGCCAGCAGTGAAGAGGATTTTCGAGGGGGGTGGCAAGAGACCCAGTACTTC

v_call: TRBV6-2/TRBV6-3
j_call: TRBJ1-6
clone_size: NA
d_call: TRBD1
cdr3_aa: CASSPPADRVNSPLHF
cdr3_nt: TGTGCCAGCAGCCCTCCCGCCGACAGGGTTAATTCACCCCTCCACTTT

v_call: TRBV18
j_call: TRBJ1-5
clone_size: few
d_call: TRBD1
cdr3_aa: CASSPPGQGGGQPQHF
cdr3_nt: TGTGCCAGCTCACCACCGGGACAGGGAGGCGGTCAGCCCCAGCATTTT

v_call: TRBV6-5
j_call: TRBJ1-1
clone_size: NA
d_call: NA
cdr3_aa: CASSSPGSRGTEAFF
cdr3_nt: TGTGCCAGCAGTTCCCCCGGGTCGCGGGGCACTGAAGCTTTCTTT

v_call: TRBV29-1
j_call: TRBJ1-2
clone_size: NA
d_call: NA
cdr3_aa: CSAPESWDGYTF
cdr3_nt: TGCAGCGCCCCGGAGTCCTGGGATGGCTACACCTTC

v_call: TRBV10-3
j_call: TRBJ1-1
clone_size: NA
d_call: NA
cdr3_aa: CAISEQNTEAFF
cdr3_nt: TGTGCCATCAGTGAACAGAACACTGAAGCTTTCTTT

v_call: TRBV7-2
j_call: TRBJ2-7
clone_size: NA
d_call: NA
cdr3_aa: CASSLYLSRGHEQYF
cdr3_nt: TGTGCCAGCAGCTTGTATCTCTCGAGAGGGCACGAGCAGTACTTC

v_call: TRBV6-5
j_call: TRBJ2-2
clone_size: NA
d_call: NA
cdr3_aa: CASSYWVSLVAGELFF
cdr3_nt: TGTGCCAGCAGTTACTGGGTTAGTCTCGTCGCCGGGGAGCTGTTTTTT

v_call: TRBV19
j_call: TRBJ2-1
clone_size: NA
d_call: NA
cdr3_aa: CASSWGVRSYNEQFF
cdr3_nt: TGTGCCAGTAGCTGGGGGGTTAGGTCCTACAATGAGCAGTTCTTC